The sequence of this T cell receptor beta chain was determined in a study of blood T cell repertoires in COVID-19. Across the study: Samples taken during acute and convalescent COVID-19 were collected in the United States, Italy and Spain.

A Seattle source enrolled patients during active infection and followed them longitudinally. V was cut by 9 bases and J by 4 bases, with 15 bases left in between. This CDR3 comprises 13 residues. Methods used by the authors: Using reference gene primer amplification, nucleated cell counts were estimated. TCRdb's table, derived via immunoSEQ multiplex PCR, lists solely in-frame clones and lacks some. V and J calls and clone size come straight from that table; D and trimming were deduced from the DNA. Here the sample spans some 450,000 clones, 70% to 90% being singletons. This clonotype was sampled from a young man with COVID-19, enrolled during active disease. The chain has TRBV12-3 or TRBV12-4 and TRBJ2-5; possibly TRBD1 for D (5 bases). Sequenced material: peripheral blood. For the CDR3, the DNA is TGTGCCAGTAGGAAAGGGGCCGGAGAGACCCAGTACTTC. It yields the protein CASRKGAGETQYF.